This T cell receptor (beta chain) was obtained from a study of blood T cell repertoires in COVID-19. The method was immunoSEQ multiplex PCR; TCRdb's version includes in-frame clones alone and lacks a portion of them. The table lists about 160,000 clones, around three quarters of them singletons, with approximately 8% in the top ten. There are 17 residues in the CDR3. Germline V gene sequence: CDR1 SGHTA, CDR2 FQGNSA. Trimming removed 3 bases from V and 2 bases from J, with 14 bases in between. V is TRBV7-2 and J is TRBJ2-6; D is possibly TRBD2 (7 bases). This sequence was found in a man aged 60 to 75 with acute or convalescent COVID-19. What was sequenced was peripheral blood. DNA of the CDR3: TGTGCCAGCAGCTTCGGGGGGCTATCAGCTGGGGCCAACGTCCTGACTTTC. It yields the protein CASSFGGLSAGANVLTF.